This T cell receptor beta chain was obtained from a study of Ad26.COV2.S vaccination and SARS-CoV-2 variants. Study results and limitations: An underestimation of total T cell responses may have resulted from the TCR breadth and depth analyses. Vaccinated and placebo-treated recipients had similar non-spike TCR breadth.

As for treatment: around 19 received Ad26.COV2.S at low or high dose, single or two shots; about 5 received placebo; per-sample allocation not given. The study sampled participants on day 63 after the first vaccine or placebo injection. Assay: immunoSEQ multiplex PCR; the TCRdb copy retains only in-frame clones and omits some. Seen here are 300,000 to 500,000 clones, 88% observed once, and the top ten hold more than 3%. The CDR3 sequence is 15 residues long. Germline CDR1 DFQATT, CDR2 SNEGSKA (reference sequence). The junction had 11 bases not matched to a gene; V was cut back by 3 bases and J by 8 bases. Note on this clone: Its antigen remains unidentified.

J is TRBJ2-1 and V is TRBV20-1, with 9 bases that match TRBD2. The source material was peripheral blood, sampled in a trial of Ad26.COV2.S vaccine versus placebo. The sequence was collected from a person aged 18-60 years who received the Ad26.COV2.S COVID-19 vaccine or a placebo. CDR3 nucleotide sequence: TGCAGTGCTAGTCCCCTAGCGGGGATCGGCGATGAGCAGTTCTTC. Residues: CSASPLAGIGDEQFF.